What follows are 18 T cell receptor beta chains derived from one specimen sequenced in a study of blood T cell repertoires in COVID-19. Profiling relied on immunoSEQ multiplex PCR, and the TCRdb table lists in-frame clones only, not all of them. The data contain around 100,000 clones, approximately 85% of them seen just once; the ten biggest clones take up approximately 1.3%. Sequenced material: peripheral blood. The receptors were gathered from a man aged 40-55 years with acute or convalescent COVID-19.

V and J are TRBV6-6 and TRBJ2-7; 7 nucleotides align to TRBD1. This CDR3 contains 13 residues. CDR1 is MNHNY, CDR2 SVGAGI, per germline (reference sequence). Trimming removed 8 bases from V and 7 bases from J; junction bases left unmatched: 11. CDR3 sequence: CASRQGGLEEQYF. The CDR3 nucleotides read TGTGCCAGCCGTCAAGGGGGCCTGGAGGAGCAGTACTTC.

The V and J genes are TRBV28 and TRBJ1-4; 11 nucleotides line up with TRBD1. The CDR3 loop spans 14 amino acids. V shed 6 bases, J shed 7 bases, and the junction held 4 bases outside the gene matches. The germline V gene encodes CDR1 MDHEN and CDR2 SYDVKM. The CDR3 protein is CASRPGTGGEKLFF. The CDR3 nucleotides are TGTGCCAGCAGACCTGGGACAGGGGGTGAAAAACTGTTTTTT.

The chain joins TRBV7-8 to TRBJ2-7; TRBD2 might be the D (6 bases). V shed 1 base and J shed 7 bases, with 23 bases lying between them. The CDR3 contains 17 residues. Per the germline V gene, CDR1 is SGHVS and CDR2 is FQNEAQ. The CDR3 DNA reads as TGTGCCAGCAGCTTAGTCCGCGGAGGGTTCGGGATCAGGGAGCAGTACTTC. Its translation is CASSLVRGGFGIREQYF. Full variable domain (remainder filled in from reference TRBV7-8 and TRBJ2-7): GAGVSQSPRYKVAKRGQDVALRCDPISGHVSLFWYQQALGQGPEFLTYFQNEAQLDKSGLPSDRFFAERPEGSVSTLKIQRTQQEDSAVYLCASSLVRGGFGIREQYFGPGTRLTVT.

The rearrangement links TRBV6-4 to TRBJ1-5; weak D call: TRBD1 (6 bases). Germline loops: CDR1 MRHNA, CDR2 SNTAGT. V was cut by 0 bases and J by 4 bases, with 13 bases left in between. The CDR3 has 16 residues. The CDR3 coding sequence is TGTGCCAGCAGTGACTCCGGGACATTGAGGAATCAGCCCCAGCATTTT. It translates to CASSDSGTLRNQPQHF.

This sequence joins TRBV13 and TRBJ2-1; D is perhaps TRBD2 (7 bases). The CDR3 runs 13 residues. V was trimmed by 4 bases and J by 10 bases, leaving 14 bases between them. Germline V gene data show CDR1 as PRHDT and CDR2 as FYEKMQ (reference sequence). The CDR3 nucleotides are TGTGCCAGCAGCTGGGGGGGCTCCCGGGAGCAGTTCTTC. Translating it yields CASSWGGSREQFF.

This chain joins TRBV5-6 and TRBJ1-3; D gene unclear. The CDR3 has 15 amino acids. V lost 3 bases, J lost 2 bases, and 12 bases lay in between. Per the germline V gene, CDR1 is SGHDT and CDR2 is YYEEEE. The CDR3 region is CASSSRWAPGNTIYF. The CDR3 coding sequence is TGTGCCAGCAGCTCCCGATGGGCACCTGGAAACACCATATATTTT.

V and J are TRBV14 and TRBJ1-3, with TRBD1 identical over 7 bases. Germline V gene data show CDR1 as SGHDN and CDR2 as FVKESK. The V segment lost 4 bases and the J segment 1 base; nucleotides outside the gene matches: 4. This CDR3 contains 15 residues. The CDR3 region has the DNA TGTGCCAGCAGCCTATTGGGACAGTCTGGAAACACCATATATTTT. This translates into CASSLLGQSGNTIYF.

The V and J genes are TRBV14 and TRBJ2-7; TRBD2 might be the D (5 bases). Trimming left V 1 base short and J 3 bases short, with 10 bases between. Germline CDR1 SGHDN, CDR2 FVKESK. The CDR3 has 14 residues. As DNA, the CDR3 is TGTGCCAGCAGCCAAGTCCGGGGTTTCTACGAGCAGTACTTC. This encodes CASSQVRGFYEQYF.

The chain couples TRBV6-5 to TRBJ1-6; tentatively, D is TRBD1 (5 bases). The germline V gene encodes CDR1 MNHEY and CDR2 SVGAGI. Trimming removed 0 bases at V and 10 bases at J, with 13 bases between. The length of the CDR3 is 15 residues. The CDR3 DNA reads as TGTGCCAGCAGTTACTCGATGGGGGGTAGGTCACCCCTCCACTTT. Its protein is CASSYSMGGRSPLHF.

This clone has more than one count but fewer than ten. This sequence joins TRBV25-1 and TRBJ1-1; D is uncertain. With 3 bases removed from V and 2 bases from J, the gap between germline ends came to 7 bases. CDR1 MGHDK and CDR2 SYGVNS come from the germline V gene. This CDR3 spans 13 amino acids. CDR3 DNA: TGTGCCAGCAGTGAGCTAGTAAACACTGAAGCTTTCTTT. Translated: CASSELVNTEAFF.

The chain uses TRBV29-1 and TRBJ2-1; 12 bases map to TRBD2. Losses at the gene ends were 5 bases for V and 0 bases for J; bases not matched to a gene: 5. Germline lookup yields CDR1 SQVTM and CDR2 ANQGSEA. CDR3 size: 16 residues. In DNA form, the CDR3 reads TGCAGCGTTACCACTAGCGGGGGGAACTCCTACAATGAGCAGTTCTTC. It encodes CSVTTSGGNSYNEQFF.

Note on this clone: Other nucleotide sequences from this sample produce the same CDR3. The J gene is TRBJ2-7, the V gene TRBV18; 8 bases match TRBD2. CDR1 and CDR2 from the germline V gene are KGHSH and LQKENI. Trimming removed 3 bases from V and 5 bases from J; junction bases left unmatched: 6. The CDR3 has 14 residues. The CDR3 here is CASSPAGGRNEQYF. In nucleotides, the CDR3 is TGTGCCAGCTCACCCGCGGGGGGCCGCAACGAGCAGTACTTC.

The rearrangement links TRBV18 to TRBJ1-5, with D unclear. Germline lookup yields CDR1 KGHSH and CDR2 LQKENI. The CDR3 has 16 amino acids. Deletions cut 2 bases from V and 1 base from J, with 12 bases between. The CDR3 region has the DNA TGTGCCAGCTCACCAGGTTGGGGAGGAAGCAATCAGCCCCAGCATTTT. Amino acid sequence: CASSPGWGGSNQPQHF.

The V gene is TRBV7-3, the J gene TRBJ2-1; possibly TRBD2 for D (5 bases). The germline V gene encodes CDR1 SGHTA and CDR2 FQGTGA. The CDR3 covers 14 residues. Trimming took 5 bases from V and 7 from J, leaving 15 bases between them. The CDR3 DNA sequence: TGTGCCAGCAGCGCTGGACTGAGTCGGAATGAGCAGTTCTTC. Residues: CASSAGLSRNEQFF.

CDR3 region: CASRLNRGRTDTQYF. As DNA, the CDR3 is TGTGCCAGCAGGCTCAACAGGGGCAGGACAGATACGCAGTATTTT. The V and J genes are TRBV6-5 and TRBJ2-3; 7 bases are a match to TRBD1. Per germline, CDR1 MNHEY and CDR2 SVGAGI. V gave up 6 bases and J gave up 3 bases; unmatched junction bases: 9. This CDR3 is 15 amino acids long.

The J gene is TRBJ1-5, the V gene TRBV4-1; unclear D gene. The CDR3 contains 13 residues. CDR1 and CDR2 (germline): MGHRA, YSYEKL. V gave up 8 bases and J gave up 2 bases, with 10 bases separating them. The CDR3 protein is CASGGEGNQPQHF. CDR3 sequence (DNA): TGCGCCAGCGGAGGAGAGGGCAATCAGCCCCAGCATTTT.

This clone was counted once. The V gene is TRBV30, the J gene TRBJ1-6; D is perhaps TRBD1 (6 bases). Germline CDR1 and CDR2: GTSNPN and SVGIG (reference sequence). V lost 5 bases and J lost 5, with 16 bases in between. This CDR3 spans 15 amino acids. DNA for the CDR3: TGTGCCTGGGGGGGGCGGCATCCCAATAATTCACCCCTCCACTTT. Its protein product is CAWGGRHPNNSPLHF.

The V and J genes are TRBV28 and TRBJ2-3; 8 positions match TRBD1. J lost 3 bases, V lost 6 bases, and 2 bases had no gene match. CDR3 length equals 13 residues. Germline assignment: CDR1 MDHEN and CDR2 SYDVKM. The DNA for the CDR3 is TGTGCCAGCAGACAGGGGGGTACAGATACGCAGTATTTT. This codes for CASRQGGTDTQYF. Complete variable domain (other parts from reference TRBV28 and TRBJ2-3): DVKVTQSSRYLVKRTGEKVFLECVQDMDHENMFWYRQDPGLGLRLIYFSYDVKMKEKGDIPEGYSVSREKKERFSLILESASTNQTSMYLCASRQGGTDTQYFGPGTRLTVL.